A selection of T cell receptor beta chains follows, all from one sample in a study of blood T cells in healthy people across ages. MiXCR was run by TCRdb on the 5' RACE reads, yielding one entry per CDR3 protein. The sample yields over 750,000 distinct CDR3 sequences, about 25% seen once. These same records also appear under a second study, on T cells of mothers and their children.

The specimen sequenced was blood. These receptors were collected from a boy aged 5-17 years in good health. CDR3s include the opening cysteine and the closing phenylalanine or tryptophan. The D gene is left open where the match is weak.

>TRBV12-3/TRBV12-4|TRBJ2-1|NA
CASSHGQLIYNEQFF
>TRBV20-1|TRBJ2-3|NA
CSARDETTRGSSTDTQYF
>TRBV29-1|NA|TRBD2
CSGGLAGGKTQYF
>TRBV28|TRBJ2-3|NA
CASSFEGSSTDTQYF
>TRBV6-5|TRBJ2-5|TRBD2
CASSWTSGNFFEETQYF
>TRBV27|NA|TRBD1
CASSSGTAPYEQYF
>TRBV7-2|TRBJ2-7|TRBD2
CASSGRGGSSYEQYF
>TRBV19|TRBJ1-2|NA
CASTERGLSAYGYTF
>TRBV10-3|TRBJ2-1|TRBD2
CAISGTSGGPPSSYNEQFF
>TRBV20-1|TRBJ2-5|TRBD2
CSASPLTAGGPETQYF
>TRBV11-2|TRBJ2-3|NA
CASSLVRSSVLDTQYF
>TRBV20-1|TRBJ1-3|NA
CSAARGTGNTIYF
>TRBV29-1|NA|TRBD1
CSVGDRSLYEQYF
>TRBV5-1|TRBJ1-2|NA
CASSLSTFYGYTF
>TRBV29-1|TRBJ2-7|NA
CSVEDIHEQYF
>TRBV12-3/TRBV12-4|NA|TRBD2
CASTPGTSGSVKTQYF
>TRBV7-9|NA|NA
CASSNPGSYNEQFF
>TRBV10-3|TRBJ1-3|TRBD1
CAISEGQDAGNTIYF
>TRBV2|TRBJ2-5|NA
CASSGVVGVGETQYF
>TRBV6-1|TRBJ1-5|NA
CASSKNPSGQSNQPQHF
>TRBV11-1|TRBJ2-2|NA
CASTWDPANTGELFF
>TRBV29-1|TRBJ1-1|TRBD1
CSVEPGTGAEAFF
>TRBV5-1|TRBJ1-2|NA
CASSYTEYDYTF
>TRBV7-7|TRBJ2-1|NA
CASSLARPSLEPSYNEQFF
>TRBV28|TRBJ1-2|NA
CASRLWAGAYGYTF
>TRBV7-9|TRBJ2-7|TRBD1
CASSLGGQGKKGYEQYF
>TRBV3-1|TRBJ2-7|NA
CASSQEPRSSTYEQYF
>TRBV7-8|TRBJ1-5|NA
CASSFAGTSNQPQHF
>TRBV20-1|TRBJ2-7|NA
CSARVAGSSYEQYF
>TRBV25-1|TRBJ2-5|NA
CAGRLNQDTQYF
>TRBV5-1|TRBJ1-2|TRBD1
CASSFQGDNYGYTF
>TRBV20-1|TRBJ2-5|NA
CSAGAGGTQYF
>TRBV12-3/TRBV12-4|TRBJ2-1|TRBD2
CASSLRTSGRANEQFF
>TRBV29-1|TRBJ2-1|TRBD2
CSVGLKLAEAYNEQFF
>TRBV14|TRBJ2-2|TRBD1
CASSPRDRNTGELFF
>TRBV6-5|TRBJ2-7|NA
CASRGRGEQYF
>TRBV29-1|TRBJ2-2|NA
CSVESRNTGELFF
>TRBV29-1|TRBJ2-3|NA
CSVEEASTDTQYF
>TRBV7-9|TRBJ2-2|NA
CASGQGPESQTGELFF
>TRBV4-1|NA|TRBD2
CASSQQSGVYEQFF
>TRBV27|NA|NA
CASSLTGSVDEQYF
>TRBV27|NA|NA
CASSFFGETQYF
>TRBV2|TRBJ2-2|TRBD1
CASSPTGAPGTGELFF
>TRBV24-1|TRBJ2-5|NA
CATSDLGEEKQETQYF
>TRBV10-3|TRBJ2-3|NA
CAISRDSSTDTQYF
>TRBV7-2|TRBJ2-1|TRBD2
CASRLSGTSGGVASVEQFF
>TRBV9|TRBJ2-3|TRBD2
CASSVETSGHTDTQYF
>TRBV12-3/TRBV12-4|TRBJ2-3|NA
CASRRAARVSADTQYF
>TRBV12-3/TRBV12-4|TRBJ1-4|NA
CASSLDAGKLFF
>TRBV7-8|TRBJ2-2|NA
CASSPKPGDRFTGELFF